This T cell receptor (beta chain) was found in a study of cytomegalovirus exposure and HLA in healthy donors. Study overall: Out of around 360 genotyped donors, about 80% belonged to the Caucasian-associated ancestry cluster. Regarding the study as a whole: Cytomegalovirus association was assigned to over 150 TCR beta chains. The authors considered a cluster of highly shared sequence variants likely to be a sequencing artifact.

The CDR3 runs 17 residues. The V gene end was trimmed by 8 bases and the J gene end by 9 bases; junction bases not matched to a gene: 16. Germline V gene sequence: CDR1 MGHDK, CDR2 SYGVNS. Researchers ran the PCR with 60 Vbeta and 13 Jbeta primers. Authors' data handling: The authors later counted approximately 80 million unique TCR beta chains, roughly 10 million of them shared. This table comes from immunoSEQ multiplex PCR, and its TCRdb copy is limited to in-frame clones, with some not included. That table is the source of V, J and clone size, and D and trimming were worked out from the DNA. Seen in this sample are 150,000 to 200,000 clones; the ten most common clones hold about 2.2%. For this clone: The antigen is unknown.

The sample taken for sequencing was PBMCs. The receptor's source is a man aged 25-45 years in good health and CMV-seronegative. This sequence joins TRBV25-1 and TRBJ1-6, with TRBD1 matching 10 bases. The CDR3 sequence is CASATGGAGGGGSPLHF. CDR3 DNA: TGTGCCAGCGCGACAGGGGGCGCGGGGGGTGGAGGTTCACCCCTCCACTTT. Looking up the rest from reference TRBV25-1 and TRBJ1-6 gives the full variable domain: EADIYQTPRYLVIGTGKKITLECSQTMGHDKMYWYQQDPGMELHLIHYSYGVNSTEKGDLSSESTVSRIRTEHFPLTLESARPSHTSQYLCASATGGAGGGGSPLHFGNGTRLTVT.